This TCR beta chain appears in the sequencing data of a study of identical twins. Note on this clonotype: Its antigen remains unidentified.

TCRdb called the 5' RACE reads again in MiXCR, with one record for every CDR3 protein. The sample records approximately 500,000 distinct CDR3 sequences, 13% to 15% being singletons. Regarding the study as a whole: In beta out-of-frame sequences, the excess sharing between twins was weaker. Partial confounding of zero-insertion analyses by invariant MAIT and iNKT cells was possible. There was an excess of low generation probability in the out-of-frame alpha sequences that twins shared.

The CDR3 is 18 residues long. Trimming cost V 4 bases and J 0 bases; bases outside gene matches: 8. These records were also assigned to another study, of yellow fever vaccine responses in identical twins.

Sample: CD4+ T cells sorted from blood. The TCR was taken from a young woman in good health. This sequence joins TRBV12-3 or TRBV12-4 and TRBJ2-5, with 13 bases fitting TRBD2. The CDR3 protein is CASSSGRGLAGDQETQYF. Here the CDR3 DNA reads TGTGCCAGCAGTTCGGGCCGAGGACTAGCGGGGGACCAAGAGACCCAGTACTTC.